The rows below give T cell receptor beta chains drawn from one sample of a study of blood T cell repertoires in COVID-19. Libraries were prepared by immunoSEQ multiplex PCR; TCRdb keeps only in-frame clonotypes and omits some of them. The sample has 88,000 or so clones; approximately 86% are singletons. Input material: peripheral blood. Receptors were obtained from a man aged 55 to 70 with acute or convalescent COVID-19. Both conserved end residues are part of each CDR3.

>13|TRBJ2-2|TRBV21-1
CASSKRRTGELFF
>17|TRBJ1-1|TRBV5-6
CASSPLSGRDMNTEAFF
>15|TRBJ2-7|TRBV7-6
CASSLARGEYYEQYF
>15|TRBJ1-1|TRBV5-1
CASSFNRGMNTEAFF
>12|TRBJ2-7|TRBV3-1/TRBV3-2
CASSHREYEQYF
>13|TRBJ2-7|TRBV5-1
CASSTLQGSEQYF
>18|TRBJ1-2|TRBV7-8
CASSLVILPGQGAYGYTF
>14|TRBJ2-7|TRBV3-1/TRBV3-2
CASSQCGGACEQYF
>15|TRBJ2-5|TRBV2
CASSQPGQGLETQYF
>15|TRBJ1-2|TRBV9
CASSVGTGGSYGYTF
>17|TRBJ2-5|TRBV2
CASSEAILAGSQETQYF
>13|TRBJ1-1|TRBV5-5
CASSLMGAYEAFF
>15|TRBJ1-6|TRBV6-2/TRBV6-3
CASSVFRDNNSPLHF
>15|TRBJ2-4|TRBV14
CASSQDQRQKNIQYF
>13|TRBJ2-1|TRBV5-4
CASSLGAYNEQFF
>13|TRBJ1-6|TRBV2
CASSVQAGSPLHF
>14|TRBJ1-1|TRBV7-2
CASSLGWRRDEAFF
>16|TRBJ1-2|TRBV5-6
CASSLTTGGSWYGYTF
>13|TRBJ2-5|TRBV12-3/TRBV12-4
CASSLAGGPIQYF
>14|TRBJ1-1|TRBV11-2
CASSLTMMNTEAFF
>13|TRBJ1-5|TRBV5-6
CASSLGRYQPQHF
>14|TRBJ2-3|TRBV10-1
CASSASGSTDTQYF
>15|TRBJ2-2|TRBV5-1
CASSRGRGNTGELFF
>14|TRBJ2-3|TRBV7-9
CASSPRGPTDTQYF
>14|TRBJ1-2|TRBV28
CASSLDIRNYGYTF
>15|TRBJ1-3|TRBV6-6
CASSYSPQVSNTIYF